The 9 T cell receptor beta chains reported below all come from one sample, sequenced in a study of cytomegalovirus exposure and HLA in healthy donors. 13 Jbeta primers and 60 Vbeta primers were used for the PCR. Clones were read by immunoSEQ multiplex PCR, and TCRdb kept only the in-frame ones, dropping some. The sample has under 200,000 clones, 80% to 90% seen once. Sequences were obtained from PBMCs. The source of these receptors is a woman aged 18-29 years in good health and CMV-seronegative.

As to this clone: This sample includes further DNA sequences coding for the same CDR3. The CDR3 sequence: CASTGGQGLGAFF. CDR3 DNA sequence: TGTGCCAGCACTGGGGGACAGGGATTAGGGGCTTTCTTT. This rearrangement joins TRBV28 to TRBJ1-1; 9 nucleotides line up with TRBD1. The CDR3 is 13 amino acids. Unmatched junction bases numbered 11, after V lost 7 bases and J lost 11 bases. The V gene's germline CDR1 is MDHEN and CDR2 SYDVKM. The variable domain in full, with the rest retrieved from reference TRBV28 and TRBJ1-1, is DVKVTQSSRYLVKRTGEKVFLECVQDMDHENMFWYRQDPGLGLRLIYFSYDVKMKEKGDIPEGYSVSREKKERFSLILESASTNQTSMYLCASTGGQGLGAFFGQGTRLTVV.

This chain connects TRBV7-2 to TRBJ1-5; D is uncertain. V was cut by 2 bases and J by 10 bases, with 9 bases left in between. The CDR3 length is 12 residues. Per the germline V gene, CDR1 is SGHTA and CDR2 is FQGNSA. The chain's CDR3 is CASSLYGGPQHF. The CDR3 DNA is TGTGCCAGCAGCTTATATGGCGGCCCCCAGCATTTT.

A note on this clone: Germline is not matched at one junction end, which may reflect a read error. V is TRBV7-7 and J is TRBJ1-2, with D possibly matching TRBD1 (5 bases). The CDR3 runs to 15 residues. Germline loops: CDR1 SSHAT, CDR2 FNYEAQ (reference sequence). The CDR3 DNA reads TGTGCCAGCAGTTTAGGCGTAAGGGGTAACTATGGCTACACCTTC. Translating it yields CASSLGVRGNYGYTF.

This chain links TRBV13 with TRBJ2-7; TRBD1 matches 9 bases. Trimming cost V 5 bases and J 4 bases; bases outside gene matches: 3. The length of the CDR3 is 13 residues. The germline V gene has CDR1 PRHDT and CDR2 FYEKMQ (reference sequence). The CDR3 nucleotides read TGTGCCAGCAGCCCACAGGGGGCGTACGAGCAGTACTTC. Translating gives CASSPQGAYEQYF.

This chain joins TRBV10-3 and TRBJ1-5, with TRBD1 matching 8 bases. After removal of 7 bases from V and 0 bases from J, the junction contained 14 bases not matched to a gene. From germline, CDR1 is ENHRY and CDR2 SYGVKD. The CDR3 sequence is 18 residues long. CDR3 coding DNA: TGTGCCATCATGGGGGGGACACAGGGGGTCTATAGCAATCAGCCCCAGCATTTT. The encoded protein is CAIMGGTQGVYSNQPQHF.

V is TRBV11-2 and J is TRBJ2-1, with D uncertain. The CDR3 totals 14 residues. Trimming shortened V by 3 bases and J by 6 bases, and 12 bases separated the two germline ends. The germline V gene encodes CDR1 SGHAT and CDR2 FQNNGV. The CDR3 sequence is CASSFLFAANEQFF. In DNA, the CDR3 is TGTGCCAGCAGCTTTTTGTTTGCGGCCAATGAGCAGTTCTTC.

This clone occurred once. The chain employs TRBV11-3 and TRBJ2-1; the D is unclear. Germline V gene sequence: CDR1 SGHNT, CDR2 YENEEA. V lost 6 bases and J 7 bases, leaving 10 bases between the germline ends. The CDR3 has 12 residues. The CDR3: CASRSGRNEQFF. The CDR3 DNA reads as TGTGCCAGCAGGTCGGGTCGAAATGAGCAGTTCTTC.

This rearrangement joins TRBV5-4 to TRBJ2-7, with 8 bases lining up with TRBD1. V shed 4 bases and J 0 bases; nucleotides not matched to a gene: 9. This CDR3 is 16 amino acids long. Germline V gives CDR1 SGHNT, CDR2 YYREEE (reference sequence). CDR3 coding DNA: TGTGCCAGCAGCGAACCAACCGGGACAGGCTCCTACGAGCAGTACTTC. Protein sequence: CASSEPTGTGSYEQYF.

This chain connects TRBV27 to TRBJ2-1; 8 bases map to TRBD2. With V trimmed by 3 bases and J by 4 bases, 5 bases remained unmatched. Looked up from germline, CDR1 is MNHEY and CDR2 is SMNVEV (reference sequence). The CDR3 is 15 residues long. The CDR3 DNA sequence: TGTGCCAGCAGTTTTGCGGGACTAGGGTACAATGAGCAGTTCTTC. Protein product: CASSFAGLGYNEQFF.